The 30 T cell receptor beta chains given below trace back to one sample, sequenced in a study of CD8+CD57+ T cells in acquired aplastic anemia. Template material for TCR beta VDJ and CDR3 profiling consisted of genomic DNA. TCRdb passed the reads through MiXCR, listing each CDR3 protein once. The sample shows around 190,000 distinct CDR3 sequences, roughly half of them seen only once. The sequenced material came from sorted CD4+, CD8+, or CD8+CD57+ T cells (not recorded which) from PBMCs. The receptor source for this set is a human donor in good health, serving as a control.

This clonotype was counted at least ten times. The CDR3 spells CASSRPGQGARQPQHF. In nucleotides, the CDR3 is TGTGCCAGTAGTAGACCGGGACAGGGGGCGCGTCAGCCCCAGCATTTT. This chain connects TRBV19 to TRBJ1-5, with 12 bases matching TRBD1. Germline CDR1 reads LNHDA; CDR2 reads SQIVND (reference sequence). The V and J ends lost 4 bases and 6 bases, in that order; junction bases with no gene match: 7. This CDR3 region has 16 residues.

The CDR3 here is CASSDGAGYEQYV. CDR3 in DNA: TGTGCCAGCAGTGATGGGGCGGGCTACGAGCAGTACGTC. The chain combines TRBV2 with TRBJ2-7; D may be TRBD1 or TRBD2 (5 bases each). Per germline, CDR1 SNHLY and CDR2 FYNNEI. This CDR3 spans 13 amino acids. The V end was cut by 3 bases, the J end by 3 bases, with 9 bases between.

This chain joins TRBV19 and TRBJ1-6; D possibly corresponds to TRBD1 (6 bases). The V gene lost 3 bases and the J gene lost 7 bases, with 13 bases spanning the gap. Germline V gene sequence: CDR1 LNHDA, CDR2 SQIVND (reference sequence). The CDR3 is 15 residues long. CDR3 protein: CASSMGTRGNSPLHF. The CDR3 DNA follows: TGTGCCAGTAGTATGGGGACACGGGGGAATTCACCCCTCCACTTT.

The chain joins TRBV24-1 to TRBJ2-5; unclear D gene. Trimming shortened V by 5 bases and J by 5 bases, and 11 bases separated the two germline ends. This CDR3 is 13 amino acids long. Germline values: CDR1 KGHDR, CDR2 SFDVKD. For the CDR3, the DNA is TGTGCCACCAGTGCGGCTCCGGAGGAGACCCAGTACTTC. As protein: CATSAAPEETQYF.

V and J are TRBV19 and TRBJ1-5; D possibly corresponds to TRBD1 (5 bases). The CDR3 is made up of 13 amino acids. Trimming took 3 bases from V and 6 from J, leaving 9 bases between them. The germline CDR1 and CDR2 sequences are LNHDA and SQIVND (reference sequence). DNA for the CDR3: TGTGCCAGTAGTATCCGGGACGGTCAGCCCCAGCATTTT. This encodes CASSIRDGQPQHF.

This clonotype was recorded many times. This chain links TRBV5-1 with TRBJ1-1; D perhaps matches TRBD1 (6 bases). Trimming removed 0 bases at V and 7 bases at J, with 19 bases between. The V gene's germline CDR1 is SGHRS and CDR2 YFSETQ. This CDR3 region has 16 residues. Here the CDR3 DNA reads TGCGCCAGCAGCTTGGTTTTCTTTGGGACAAATAGTGAAGCTTTCTTT. This gives the protein CASSLVFFGTNSEAFF.

This clonotype has ten or more counts. The gene calls are TRBV2 and TRBJ2-2; TRBD1 aligns across 9 bases. CDR1 and CDR2 (germline): SNHLY, FYNNEI. The CDR3 consists of 16 residues. With 7 bases clipped from V and 5 bases from J, the junction kept 11 bases outside the gene matches. CDR3 protein: CASTTTGGAYTGELFF. As DNA, the CDR3 is TGTGCCAGCACTACAACAGGGGGCGCATATACCGGGGAGCTGTTTTTT.

In regard to this clonotype: One end of the junction fails to match germline, which may point to a read error. This sequence joins TRBV6-6 and TRBJ1-2; TRBD1 matches at 8 bases. Germline lookup yields CDR1 MNHNY and CDR2 SVGAGI (reference sequence). The CDR3 runs to 14 residues. This CDR3 reads CASSYSQGAYGYIF. In nucleotides, the CDR3 is TGTGCCAGCAGTTACTCGCAGGGGGCGTATGGCTACATCTTT.

V and J are TRBV15 and TRBJ2-5, with D uncertain. Trimming removed 3 bases at V and 7 bases at J, with 6 bases between. CDR1 is LNHNV, CDR2 YYDKDF, per germline (reference sequence). The length of the CDR3 is 11 residues. CDR3 region: CATSRDGTQYF. In DNA, the CDR3 is TGTGCCACCAGCAGGGACGGGACCCAGTACTTC.

This chain connects TRBV7-9 to TRBJ2-5, with D hard to call. V was clipped by 5 bases and J by 0 bases, with 13 bases between them. In germline, CDR1 is SEHNR, CDR2 FQNEAQ (reference sequence). This CDR3 comprises 15 residues. The CDR3: CASSPELTYQETQYF. The CDR3 nucleotides are TGTGCCAGCAGCCCCGAGCTTACGTACCAAGAGACCCAGTACTTC.

In this sample, this clonotype turned up once. CDR3 protein: CASSQGKGSGTEAFF. Written as DNA, the CDR3 is TGCGCCAGCAGCCAAGGAAAAGGATCAGGCACTGAAGCTTTCTTT. J is TRBJ1-1 and V is TRBV4-3; D is undetermined. There are 15 residues in the CDR3. Looked up from germline, CDR1 is LGHNA and CDR2 is YSLEER. Trimming removed 1 base from V and 4 bases from J, with 13 bases in between.

This CDR3 is CASSLEAGTGYTF. In nucleotides, the CDR3 is TGTGCCAGCAGTCTCGAGGCAGGGACTGGCTACACCTTC. The chain carries TRBV19 and TRBJ1-2, with D tentatively TRBD1 (5 bases). Trimming left V 9 bases short and J 7 bases short, with 18 bases between. The germline V gene encodes CDR1 LNHDA and CDR2 SQIVND (reference sequence). The CDR3 runs to 13 residues. The full variable domain, with the rest looked up from reference TRBV19 and TRBJ1-2, is DGGITQSPKYLFRKEGQNVTLSCEQNLNHDAMYWYRQDPGQGLRLIYYSQIVNDFQKGDIAEGYSVSREKKESFPLTVTSAQKNPTAFYLCASSLEAGTGYTFGSGTRLTVV.

The chain links TRBV7-2 to TRBJ2-5; 11 bases agree with TRBD2. The CDR3 loop spans 17 amino acids. J was trimmed by 5 bases and V by 7 bases; bases with no gene match: 15. The V gene's germline CDR1 is SGHTA and CDR2 FQGNSA. The CDR3 nucleotides read TGTGCCAGCAACTTCCGCGGGCTAGCGGGGGGCCCCGAGACCCAGTACTTC. It codes for CASNFRGLAGGPETQYF.

To note about this clonotype: A read error may account for a junction end that differs from germline. This sequence joins TRBV5-5 and TRBJ2-1; TRBD1 might be the D (6 bases). CDR3 length: 13 amino acids. Germline V CDR1 and CDR2: SGHKS, YYEKEE (reference sequence). The CDR3 loop reads CASSLETGSEQFF. The CDR3 bases are TGCGCCAGCAGCTTGGAAACAGGGAGTGAGCAGTTCTTC.

J is TRBJ1-4 and V is TRBV5-1; 10 nucleotides match TRBD1. V gave up 0 bases and J gave up 13 bases; unmatched junction bases: 9. From germline, CDR1 is SGHRS and CDR2 YFSETQ. The CDR3 covers 15 residues. The CDR3 protein is CASSLGGTGVNGLFF. Written as DNA, the CDR3 is TGCGCCAGCAGCTTGGGCGGGACAGGGGTGAATGGACTGTTTTTT.

This clonotype was seen ten or more times. The J gene is TRBJ2-7, the V gene TRBV6-6; 7 positions agree with TRBD1. In germline, CDR1 is MNHNY, CDR2 SVGAGI (reference sequence). The CDR3 has 15 amino acids. V was pared by 6 bases and J by 3 bases, with 11 bases of the junction left unmatched. Here the CDR3 DNA reads TGTGCCAGCAGACGTCCCGGGACAGTCCTCTACGAGCAGTACTTC. Translated, it gives CASRRPGTVLYEQYF.

This clonotype was seen ten or more times. CDR3 protein: CASNRQGSNTIYF. DNA for the CDR3: TGTGCCAGCAATCGACAGGGGAGCAACACCATATATTTT. V usage is TRBV6-1 and J usage is TRBJ1-3, with 8 positions matching TRBD1. Germline V gene data show CDR1 as MNHNS and CDR2 as SASEGT. The CDR3 is 13 residues long. Trimming removed 7 bases from V and 7 bases from J; junction bases left unmatched: 6.

The chain combines TRBV10-1 with TRBJ2-5; 14 bases match TRBD2. Trimming cost V 9 bases and J 5 bases; bases outside gene matches: 8. Germline V gene lookup returns CDR1 WNHNN and CDR2 SYGVQD (reference sequence). The CDR3 extends over 15 amino acids. The CDR3 reads CARLTSGGAVETQYF. Here the CDR3 DNA reads TGCGCCAGATTGACTAGCGGGGGGGCCGTGGAGACCCAGTACTTC.

Ten or more counts support this clonotype. The chain uses TRBV6-6 and TRBJ2-4, with TRBD1 matching over 11 bases. The CDR3 totals 17 residues. V was clipped by 2 bases and J by 1 base; unmatched bases: 4. CDR1 and CDR2 (germline): MNHNY, SVGAGI (reference sequence). CDR3 region: CASSYPGQGAAKNIQYF. The CDR3 DNA follows: TGTGCCAGCAGTTACCCCGGACAGGGGGCGGCCAAAAACATTCAGTACTTC.

This clonotype was picked up a small number of times. This clone may be a read error of a much larger clone one base away. V and J are TRBV11-3 and TRBJ2-3, with TRBD1 as a possible D gene (5 bases). The J call could be wrong; TRBJ1-5 is a better fit for the DNA end. Germline V CDR1 and CDR2: SGHNT, YENEEA. The CDR3 spans 16 residues. Written as DNA, the CDR3 is TGTGCCAGCAGCTTATTAGGGGAATGGGGCACAGATACGCAGCATTTT. Translated, it gives CASSLLGEWGTDTQHF.

This clonotype was picked up many times. The chain carries TRBV12-3 or TRBV12-4 and TRBJ1-1; D is unclear. V was clipped by 6 bases and J by 1 base, with 15 bases between them. CDR3 size: 15 residues. The CDR3 here is CASSHGGLGNTEAFF. CDR3 sequence (DNA): TGTGCCAGCAGCCACGGAGGTCTCGGGAACACTGAAGCTTTCTTT.

Written as DNA, the CDR3 is TGCAGTGCTAGAGTAGGACAGGGGGCTGCGGTGGGTAAAGCTTTCTTT. Its translation is CSARVGQGAAVGKAFF. The genes are TRBV20-1 and TRBJ1-1; 11 bases agree with TRBD1. CDR1 and CDR2 (germline): DFQATT, SNEGSKA (reference sequence). The CDR3 has 16 residues. V gave up 1 base and J gave up 9 bases; unmatched junction bases: 13.

The rearrangement uses TRBV7-2 and TRBJ1-1; no clear D. The CDR3 has 13 amino acids. V was shortened by 2 bases and J by 4 bases, with 8 bases between the two germline ends. The V gene's germline CDR1 is SGHTA and CDR2 FQGNSA. The CDR3 region is CASSLFSGTEAFF. The CDR3 coding sequence is TGTGCCAGCAGCTTATTCAGCGGCACTGAAGCTTTCTTT.

This clonotype was counted at least ten times. V is TRBV5-1 and J is TRBJ2-1; tentatively, D is TRBD1 (5 bases). This CDR3 region has 16 residues. Per the germline V gene, CDR1 is SGHRS and CDR2 is YFSETQ. Trimming took 2 bases from V and 6 from J, leaving 18 bases between them. The DNA for the CDR3 is TGCGCCAGCAGCTTATCAGGGTCACGACTTACCAATGAGCAGTTCTTC. Its protein is CASSLSGSRLTNEQFF.

V usage is TRBV10-3 and J usage is TRBJ2-7, with D possibly being TRBD1 (5 bases). Deletions cut 2 bases from V and 1 base from J, with 6 bases between. Germline V lookup: CDR1 ENHRY, CDR2 SYGVKD. This CDR3 comprises 13 residues. This CDR3 reads CAISETGSYEQYF. For the CDR3, the DNA is TGTGCCATCAGTGAGACAGGATCCTACGAGCAGTACTTC.

The V call is TRBV6-5, the J call TRBJ1-4; TRBD1 might be the D (5 bases). The CDR3 is 18 residues long. Between the trimmed V and J ends, which lost 0 bases and 5 bases, there was a span of 19 bases. Germline CDR1 and CDR2: MNHEY and SVGAGI. The CDR3 DNA sequence: TGTGCCAGCAGTTACTCGTCCAGGGCAATCTTACTGAATGAAAAACTGTTTTTT. It is translated as CASSYSSRAILLNEKLFF.

This clonotype was seen a handful of times. This chain links TRBV9 with TRBJ2-7, with D possibly matching TRBD2 (6 bases). In germline, CDR1 is SGDLS, CDR2 YYNGEE. This CDR3 is built from 15 residues. V was pared by 0 bases and J by 2 bases, with 12 bases between. CDR3 in amino acids: CASSVEVAAPYEQYF. DNA for the CDR3: TGTGCCAGCAGCGTAGAGGTAGCGGCCCCCTACGAGCAGTACTTC. Complete variable domain (other parts from reference TRBV9 and TRBJ2-7): DSGVTQTPKHLITATGQRVTLRCSPRSGDLSVYWYQQSLDQGLQFLIQYYNGEERAKGNILERFSAQQFPDLHSELNLSSLELGDSALYFCASSVEVAAPYEQYFGPGTRLTVT.

This clonotype came up a few times. The V call is TRBV6-6, the J call TRBJ1-4, with a possible D match to TRBD1 (5 bases). CDR3 size: 14 residues. CDR1 and CDR2 (germline): MNHNY, SVGAGI (reference sequence). The V end lost 5 bases, the J end lost 8 bases, and 15 bases lay between the germline ends. CDR3 in DNA: TGTGCCAGCAGTGGGGGGTGGGGGGGGGAAAAACTGTTTTTT. As protein: CASSGGWGGEKLFF.

This chain links TRBV7-8 with TRBJ2-3; possible D gene TRBD2, 6 bases. Trimming removed 6 bases from V and 4 bases from J, with 17 bases in between. Germline V CDR1 and CDR2: SGHVS, FQNEAQ. This CDR3 has 15 residues. CDR3 nucleotides: TGTGCCAGCAGTATGAGCGGGCTAAGTCCAGATACGCAGTATTTT. Protein product: CASSMSGLSPDTQYF. The full variable domain, its missing parts supplied by reference TRBV7-8 and TRBJ2-3, is GAGVSQSPRYKVAKRGQDVALRCDPISGHVSLFWYQQALGQGPEFLTYFQNEAQLDKSGLPSDRFFAERPEGSVSTLKIQRTQQEDSAVYLCASSMSGLSPDTQYFGPGTRLTVL.

This clonotype came up once. Germline and junction disagree at one end, which may indicate a read error. J is TRBJ2-3 and V is TRBV20-1, with D tentatively TRBD2 (6 bases). Germline V lookup: CDR1 DFQATT, CDR2 SNEGSKA (reference sequence). This CDR3 contains 15 residues. The CDR3 DNA is TGCAGTGCCGAAGGTGGGCGGGGACGAACAGATATGCAGTATTTT. This encodes CSAEGGRGRTDMQYF.